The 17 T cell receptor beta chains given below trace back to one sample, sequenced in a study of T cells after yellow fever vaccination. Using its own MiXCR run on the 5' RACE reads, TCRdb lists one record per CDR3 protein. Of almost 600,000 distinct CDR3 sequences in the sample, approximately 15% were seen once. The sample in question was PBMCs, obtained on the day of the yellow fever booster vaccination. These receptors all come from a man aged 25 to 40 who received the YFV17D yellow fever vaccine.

The CDR3 nucleotides are TGCGCCAGCAGCCAACCACCGGGACCGAAGGCGGGGACCCAGTACTTC. Translation: CASSQPPGPKAGTQYF. V usage is TRBV4-3 and J usage is TRBJ2-5; D possibly uses TRBD1 or TRBD2 (5 bases each). Trimming pared 2 bases from V and 7 bases from J, leaving 20 bases between. Germline V gene data show CDR1 as LGHNA and CDR2 as YSLEER. The CDR3 consists of 16 residues.

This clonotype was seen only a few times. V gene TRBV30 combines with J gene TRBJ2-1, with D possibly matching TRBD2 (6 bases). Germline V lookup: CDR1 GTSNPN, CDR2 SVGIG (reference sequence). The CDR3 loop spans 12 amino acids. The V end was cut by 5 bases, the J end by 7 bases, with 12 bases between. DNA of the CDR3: TGTGCCTGGGGGGAGGCCCAAAATGAGCAGTTCTTC. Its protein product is CAWGEAQNEQFF.

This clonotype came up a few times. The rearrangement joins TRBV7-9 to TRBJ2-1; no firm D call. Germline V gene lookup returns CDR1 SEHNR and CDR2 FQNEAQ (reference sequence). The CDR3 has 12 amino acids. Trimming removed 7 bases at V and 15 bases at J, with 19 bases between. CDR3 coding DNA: TGTGCCAGCAACCTTACCCCGGGCGGTCCGTTCTTC. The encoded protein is CASNLTPGGPFF.

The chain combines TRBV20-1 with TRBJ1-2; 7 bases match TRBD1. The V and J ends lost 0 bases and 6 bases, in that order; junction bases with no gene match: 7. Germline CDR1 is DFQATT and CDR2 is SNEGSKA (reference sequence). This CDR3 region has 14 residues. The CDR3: CSARDYGQGDGYTF. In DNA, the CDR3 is TGCAGTGCTAGAGATTACGGGCAGGGGGATGGCTACACCTTC.

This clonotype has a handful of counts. The chain's CDR3 is CATSDFRGYEQYF. In DNA form, the CDR3 reads TGTGCCACCAGTGATTTCAGAGGCTACGAGCAGTACTTC. The genes are TRBV24-1 and TRBJ2-7; D not resolved. The CDR3 loop spans 13 amino acids. Germline V gene sequence: CDR1 KGHDR, CDR2 SFDVKD. The V end lost 1 base, the J end lost 3 bases, and 6 bases lay between the germline ends.

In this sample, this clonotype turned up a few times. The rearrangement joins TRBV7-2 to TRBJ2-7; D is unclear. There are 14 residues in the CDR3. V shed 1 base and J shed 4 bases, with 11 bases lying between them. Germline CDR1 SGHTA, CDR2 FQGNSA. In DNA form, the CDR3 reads TGTGCCAGCAGCTTAGGCCAGGCACATTACGAGCAGTACTTC. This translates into CASSLGQAHYEQYF.

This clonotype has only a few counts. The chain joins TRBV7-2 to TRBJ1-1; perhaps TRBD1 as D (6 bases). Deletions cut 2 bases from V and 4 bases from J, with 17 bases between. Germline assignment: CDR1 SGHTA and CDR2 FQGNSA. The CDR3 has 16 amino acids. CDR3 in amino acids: CASSLIYLGGGTEAFF. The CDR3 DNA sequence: TGTGCCAGCAGCTTAATTTACCTCGGAGGGGGCACTGAAGCTTTCTTT.

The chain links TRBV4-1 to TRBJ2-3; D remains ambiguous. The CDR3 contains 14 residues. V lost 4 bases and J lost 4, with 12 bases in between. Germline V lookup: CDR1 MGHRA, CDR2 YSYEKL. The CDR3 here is CASSRLQNADTQYF. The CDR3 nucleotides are TGCGCCAGCAGCCGACTTCAGAACGCAGATACGCAGTATTTT.

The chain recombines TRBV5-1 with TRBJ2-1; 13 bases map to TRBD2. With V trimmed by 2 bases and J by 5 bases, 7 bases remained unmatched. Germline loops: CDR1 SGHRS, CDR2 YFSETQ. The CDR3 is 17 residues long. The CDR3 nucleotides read TGCGCCAGCAGCTTATCCACACTAGCGGGAGGGCACAATGAGCAGTTCTTC. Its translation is CASSLSTLAGGHNEQFF.

Written as DNA, the CDR3 is TGTGCCAGCAGCTGGGGACTAGCGGAGGGCAATGAGCAGTTCTTC. Its protein is CASSWGLAEGNEQFF. The V call is TRBV7-9, the J call TRBJ2-1; 11 bases are shared with TRBD2. J gave up 6 bases and V 4 bases, and 5 bases lay outside the gene matches. The germline gives CDR1 SEHNR, CDR2 FQNEAQ (reference sequence). The CDR3 covers 15 residues.

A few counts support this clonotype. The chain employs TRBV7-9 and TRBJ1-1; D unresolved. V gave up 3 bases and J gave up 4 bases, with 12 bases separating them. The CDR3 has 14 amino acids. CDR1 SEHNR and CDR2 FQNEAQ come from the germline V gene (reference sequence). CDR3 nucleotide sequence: TGTGCCAGCAGCTTTCCGGAAATCAGCACTGAAGCTTTCTTT. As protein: CASSFPEISTEAFF.

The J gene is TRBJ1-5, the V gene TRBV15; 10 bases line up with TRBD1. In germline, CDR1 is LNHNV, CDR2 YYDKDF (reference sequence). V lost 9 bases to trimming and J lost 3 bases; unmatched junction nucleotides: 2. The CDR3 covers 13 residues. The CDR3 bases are TGTGCCACGGGGACAGGGGCCAATCAGCCCCAGCATTTT. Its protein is CATGTGANQPQHF.

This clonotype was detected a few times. As DNA, the CDR3 is TGCAGCGGGGGAGGGCACACAGATACGCAGTATTTT. It codes for CSGGGHTDTQYF. This rearrangement joins TRBV29-1 to TRBJ2-3, with TRBD2 matching over 7 bases. V lost 7 bases, J lost 2 bases, and 3 bases stayed unmatched. The CDR3 extends over 12 amino acids. Germline values: CDR1 SQVTM, CDR2 ANQGSEA.

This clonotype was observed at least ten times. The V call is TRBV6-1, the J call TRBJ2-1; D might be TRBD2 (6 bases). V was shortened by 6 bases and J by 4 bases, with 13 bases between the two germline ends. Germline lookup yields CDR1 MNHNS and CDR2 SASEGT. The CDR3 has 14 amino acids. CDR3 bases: TGTGCCAGCAGCGGTAGCGGCCCGTACAATGAGCAGTTCTTC. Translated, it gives CASSGSGPYNEQFF.

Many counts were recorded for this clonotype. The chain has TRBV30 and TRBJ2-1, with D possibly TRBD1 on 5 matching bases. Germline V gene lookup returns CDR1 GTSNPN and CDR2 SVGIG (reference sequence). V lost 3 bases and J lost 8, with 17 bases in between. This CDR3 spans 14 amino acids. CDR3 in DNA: TGTGCCTGGAGGCCAGGGCTTACGGAAGATGAGCAGTTCTTC. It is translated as CAWRPGLTEDEQFF.

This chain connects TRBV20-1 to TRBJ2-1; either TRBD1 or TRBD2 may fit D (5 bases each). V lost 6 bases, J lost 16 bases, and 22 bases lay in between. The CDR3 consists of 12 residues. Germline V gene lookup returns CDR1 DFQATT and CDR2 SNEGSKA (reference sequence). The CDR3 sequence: CSAIRDQKSGFF. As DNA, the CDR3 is TGCAGTGCCATACGGGACCAAAAAAGTGGATTCTTC.

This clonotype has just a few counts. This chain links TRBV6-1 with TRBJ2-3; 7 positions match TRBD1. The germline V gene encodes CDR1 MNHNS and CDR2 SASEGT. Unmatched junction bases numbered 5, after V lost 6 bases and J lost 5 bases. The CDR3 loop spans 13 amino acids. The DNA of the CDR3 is TGTGCCAGCAGAAAAACAGGGGTAGATACGCAGTATTTT. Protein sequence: CASRKTGVDTQYF.